This is a list of T cell receptor beta chains from one sample in a study of beta chain features in type 1 diabetes. Using immunoSEQ multiplex PCR, the repertoire was profiled, and TCRdb retains in-frame clones only, with some absent. This repertoire shows around 250,000 clones, about 13% found once; its top ten account for 0.017%. The sequenced sample was naive CD4+ T cells from blood. The receptors come from a man younger than 40 with type 1 diabetes. The CDR3 runs from the conserved cysteine through the conserved F or W. The listing skips clone size in some rows; elsewhere it reads once, few, many or a size class.

>TRBV28|TRBJ1-1|few
CVTQGETEAFF
>TRBV5-4|TRBJ2-7|few
CASSGGTSGRALGSYEQYF
>TRBV27|TRBJ1-2|few
CASGWWGGNGYTF
>TRBV4-2|TRBJ1-4|.
CASSQDSGQGDEKLFF
>TRBV7-9|TRBJ2-7|.
CASSLRSATYEQYF
>TRBV27|TRBJ2-3|few
CASSSSADTQYF
>TRBV6-6|TRBJ2-2|.
CASTLYAGGYTGELFF
>TRBV5-4|TRBJ2-1|.
CASSLEGSYNEQFF
>TRBV9|TRBJ1-1|.
CASSETGENTEAFF
>TRBV6-6|TRBJ2-7|few
CASRKSGRTAYEQYF
>TRBV7-2|TRBJ2-7|.
CASSLARKREAYEQYF
>TRBV7-9|TRBJ2-1|.
CASSSISGRVYNEQFF
>TRBV4-2|TRBJ2-5|.
CASSRPGLAGAGETQYF
>TRBV6-5|TRBJ1-1|.
CASTPEGAGNTEAFF
>TRBV18|TRBJ1-5|.
CASSPLEGMVSGNQPQHF
>TRBV23-1|TRBJ1-3|few
CASSQTRDRGNTIYF
>TRBV5-1|TRBJ2-7|few
CASSFPDRGTYEQYF
>TRBV19|TRBJ2-6|few
CASSRTSGANVLTF